This T cell receptor beta chain emerged from a study of blood T cell repertoires in COVID-19. Study details: Italy, Spain and the United States were the sources of the convalescent and acute COVID-19 samples. Sample material is recorded as cDNA or gDNA derived from T cells, B-cell-depleted T cells, or PBMCs.

Original methodology: Amplification with reference gene primers provided the estimates of nucleated cell counts. The protocol was immunoSEQ multiplex PCR, while the TCRdb copy is restricted to in-frame clones and leaves out a portion. V and J calls and clone size are given by that table; D and trimming were obtained from the DNA. Of about 200,000 clones in the sample, 65% to 85% were seen once. This clone has more than one count but fewer than ten. Trimming removed 10 bases at V and 10 bases at J, with 14 bases between. The CDR3 is 12 amino acids. The germline V gene encodes CDR1 MDHEN and CDR2 SYDVKM.

This clonotype was obtained from a woman older than 75 with acute or convalescent COVID-19. This chain connects TRBV28 to TRBJ1-6, with D perhaps matching TRBD1 (5 bases). Sequencing was done on a sample of peripheral blood. The CDR3 nucleotides are TGTGCCACCACTTCCAGGGCCTCACCCCTCCACTTT. This sequence encodes CATTSRASPLHF.